This TCR beta chain was documented in a study of blood T cell repertoires in COVID-19. Study in general: Sites in the United States, Italy and Spain provided acute and convalescent COVID-19 samples. Sources were T cells, B-cell-depleted T cells, or PBMCs; the material itself was cDNA or gDNA.

Authors' methods: Reference gene primer amplification in the assay estimated nucleated cell counts. TCRdb keeps only in-frame clones here, not all; method: immunoSEQ multiplex PCR. V and J calls and clone size are as listed in that table; D and trimming were resolved from the DNA. The sample holds 300,000 or so clones, about nine tenths seen once. Germline lookup yields CDR1 MDHEN and CDR2 SYDVKM. Trimming at V came to 5 bases and at J to 4 bases, leaving 5 bases not matched to a gene. This CDR3 has 14 residues. Input material: peripheral blood. The receptor was isolated from a woman aged 25 to 39 who had recovered from COVID-19. The J gene is TRBJ1-1, the V gene TRBV28; the match to TRBD1 covers 9 bases. The CDR3 region is CASSRTGEATEAFF. CDR3 nucleotides: TGTGCCAGCAGTAGGACAGGGGAGGCCACTGAAGCTTTCTTT.